This TCR beta chain was captured in a study of shared clonotypes between healthy human individuals. The study's findings and limits: Memory subsets generally showed lower estimated richness than naive subsets.

Concerning this clone: Its antigen is unknown.

V lost 4 bases to trimming and J lost 1 base; unmatched junction nucleotides: 7. The germline V gene has CDR1 LNHDA and CDR2 SQIVND (reference sequence). CDR3 length: 15 residues. Deep-level assay runs were performed. The material for each subset, its genomic DNA, was split evenly across several immunoSEQ plates. Repertoires were generated with immunoSEQ multiplex PCR, while TCRdb's copy carries only in-frame clones and drops some. The sample contains 600,000 to 750,000 clones, over 55% of which appear only once. The sequenced material came from memory CD4+ T cells sorted from blood. Subset indicated: CD45RA-negative fraction. This TCR was recovered from a woman in her 30s in good health. The V and J genes are TRBV19 and TRBJ2-7; TRBD2 matches at 7 bases. The CDR3 DNA reads TGTGCCAGTAGTAAGGCTAGCGGAAATTCCTACGAGCAGTACTTC. Translation gives CASSKASGNSYEQYF.